These 27 T cell receptor beta chains originate from one sample sequenced in a study of molecular identifiers for immune sequencing clone quantification. Using its own MiXCR run on the PCR reads, TCRdb lists one record per CDR3 protein. The sample yields nearly 650,000 distinct CDR3 sequences, 25% seen once. The specimen sequenced was naive CD8+ T cells from blood, with Jurkat cell RNA spiked in. Specified subset: FACS-sorted CD8+CD4-CCR7+CD45RA+ naive T cells. These receptors all come from a human donor in good health. Some libraries in this study had Jurkat cell RNA spiked in.

The rearrangement links TRBV20-1 to TRBJ2-7; 12 bases line up with TRBD1. Germline V gene sequence: CDR1 DFQATT, CDR2 SNEGSKA (reference sequence). The CDR3 totals 15 residues. The V segment lost 6 bases and the J segment 4 bases; nucleotides outside the gene matches: 10. The CDR3: CSARTGTGGGYEQYF. DNA of the CDR3: TGCAGTGCGCGAACCGGGACAGGGGGCGGGTACGAGCAGTACTTC.

With regard to this clonotype: A read error may account for a junction end that differs from germline. The chain combines TRBV12-3 or TRBV12-4 with TRBJ1-2; 7 bases map to TRBD1. This CDR3 is 14 amino acids long. The CDR3 DNA reads TGTGCCAGCAGGCGAAGGGACAGTAACTATGGCTGCACCTTC. Encoded protein: CASRRRDSNYGCTF.

This clonotype turned up a few times. The V and J genes are TRBV20-1 and TRBJ2-1; 9 bases align to TRBD1. J was trimmed by 7 bases and V by 4 bases; bases with no gene match: 8. The length of the CDR3 is 14 residues. Germline V gene sequence: CDR1 DFQATT, CDR2 SNEGSKA (reference sequence). In DNA form, the CDR3 reads TGCAGTGCTAACCGGGACAGGGCTGGGAATGAGCAGTTCTTC. Translated, it gives CSANRDRAGNEQFF.

This clonotype was counted many times. The genes are TRBV12-3 or TRBV12-4 and TRBJ2-3, with D possibly called TRBD1 or TRBD2 (5 bases each). The V gene lost 5 bases and the J gene lost 0 bases, with 27 bases spanning the gap. This CDR3 region has 20 residues. The CDR3 loop is CASSSGAGLSGLSSTDTQYF. CDR3 sequence (DNA): TGTGCCAGCAGTAGTGGGGCCGGACTCTCGGGCCTCAGTAGCACAGATACGCAGTATTTT.

This clonotype was counted ten times or more. The gene calls are TRBV4-1 and TRBJ1-5, with no clear D. The V end lost 0 bases, the J end lost 0 bases, and 3 bases lay between the germline ends. The CDR3 runs 14 residues. Germline assignment: CDR1 MGHRA and CDR2 YSYEKL. CDR3: CASSQEFSNQPQHF. For the CDR3, the DNA is TGCGCCAGCAGCCAAGAGTTTAGCAATCAGCCCCAGCATTTT.

This clonotype was observed at least ten times. The chain links TRBV4-1 to TRBJ1-1; D call uncertain. Trimming took off 0 bases at V and 8 bases at J, with 13 bases between the two ends. The CDR3 loop spans 14 amino acids. Per germline, CDR1 MGHRA and CDR2 YSYEKL. CDR3: CASSQEGRAGEAFF. DNA of the CDR3: TGCGCCAGCAGCCAAGAAGGGCGGGCCGGAGAAGCTTTCTTT.

Of note for this clonotype: A read error is possible here, since a much larger clone lies one base away. The chain is built from TRBV5-1 and TRBJ2-7; D unclear. The V gene's germline CDR1 is SGHRS and CDR2 YFSETQ. V shed 9 bases and J shed 3 bases, with 13 bases lying between them. CDR3 size: 12 residues. This CDR3 is CATSYGDYEQYF. The CDR3 bases are TGCGCCACCAGTTACGGAGACTACGAGCAGTACTTC. The full variable domain, rest sourced from reference TRBV5-1 and TRBJ2-7, is KAGVTQTPRYLIKTRGQQVTLSCSPISGHRSVSWYQQTPGQGLQFLFEYFSETQRNKGNFPGRFSGRQFSNSRSEMNVSTLELGDSALYLCATSYGDYEQYFGPGTRLTVT.

This clonotype was seen a handful of times. This chain connects TRBV7-6 to TRBJ2-1, with 10 bases identical to TRBD1. The CDR3 consists of 16 residues. Germline trimming cut 5 bases from V and 6 bases from J; bases unmatched to any gene: 10. Germline assignment: CDR1 SGHVS and CDR2 FNYEAQ. The DNA of the CDR3 is TGTGCCAGCAGCACATTGACAGGGGGCGATTTCAATGAGCAGTTCTTC. Translation: CASSTLTGGDFNEQFF.

V and J are TRBV5-5 and TRBJ2-5, with 11 bases identical to TRBD2. This CDR3 region has 16 residues. V dropped 0 bases and J dropped 5; count of bases not matched to a gene: 6. The germline CDR1 and CDR2 sequences are SGHKS and YYEKEE (reference sequence). The CDR3 sequence is CASSLVAGGPMETQYF. The DNA of the CDR3 is TGTGCCAGCAGCTTGGTAGCGGGAGGGCCGATGGAGACCCAGTACTTC.

A remark on this clonotype: The CDR3 ends on some other residue instead of the conserved phenylalanine or tryptophan, so this is likely a read error. This chain joins TRBV19 and TRBJ2-7; D gene unclear. The ends were cut back, 10 bases at V and 4 bases at J, with 20 bases in the middle. Per germline, CDR1 LNHDA and CDR2 SQIVND (reference sequence). The CDR3 consists of 14 residues. DNA for the CDR3: TGTGCCACCTCAGGCGGCCAGGAGTGGTACGAGCAGTACTTA. This gives the protein CATSGGQEWYEQYL.

This chain uses TRBV4-3 with TRBJ1-1; no clear D gene. Germline CDR1 is LGHNA and CDR2 is YSLEER. V lost 0 bases, J lost 4 bases, and 12 bases lay in between. The CDR3 extends over 15 amino acids. In DNA, the CDR3 is TGCGCCAGCAGCCAAGATTCTGGGTTGAGCACTGAAGCTTTCTTT. The encoded protein is CASSQDSGLSTEAFF.

The J gene is TRBJ2-7, the V gene TRBV7-8; 10 bases are a match to TRBD1. The CDR3 contains 18 residues. Per germline, CDR1 SGHVS and CDR2 FQNEAQ. V lost 1 base and J lost 6; bases outside the gene matches: 15. Here the CDR3 reads CASSLVFILGQGFCEQYF. The DNA for the CDR3 is TGTGCCAGCAGCTTAGTTTTCATATTGGGACAGGGGTTCTGCGAGCAGTACTTC. Drawing the rest from reference TRBV7-8 and TRBJ2-7, the complete variable domain is GAGVSQSPRYKVAKRGQDVALRCDPISGHVSLFWYQQALGQGPEFLTYFQNEAQLDKSGLPSDRFFAERPEGSVSTLKIQRTQQEDSAVYLCASSLVFILGQGFCEQYFGPGTRLTVT.

This clonotype was detected many times. The V and J genes are TRBV6-2 or TRBV6-3 and TRBJ2-5; a possible D gene is TRBD1 (6 bases). CDR3 length: 14 amino acids. Looked up from germline, CDR1 is MNHEY and CDR2 is SVGEGT. With 4 bases removed from V and 5 bases from J, the gap between germline ends came to 14 bases. CDR3 DNA: TGTGCCAGCAGTTCCCCAGGGGCTCAGGAGACCCAGTACTTC. It is translated as CASSSPGAQETQYF.

The chain has TRBV20-1 and TRBJ1-2; possibly TRBD1 for D (6 bases). The V and J ends lost 6 bases and 6 bases respectively, with 20 bases between them. Looked up from germline, CDR1 is DFQATT and CDR2 is SNEGSKA (reference sequence). The CDR3 runs 14 residues. As DNA, the CDR3 is TGCAGTGCAAGATTCCAGGGGTTTCAGGATGGCTACACCTTC. The encoded protein is CSARFQGFQDGYTF.

This clonotype has more than one count but fewer than ten. In DNA, the CDR3 is TGTGCCAGCAGCTTAGTGGGTCATAGAGACACTGAAGCTTTCTTT. Protein product: CASSLVGHRDTEAFF. The chain combines TRBV7-9 with TRBJ1-1; D gene unclear. V dropped 1 base and J dropped 3 bases, with 12 bases sitting between them. Germline V gene lookup returns CDR1 SEHNR and CDR2 FQNEAQ (reference sequence). This CDR3 has 15 amino acids.

With respect to this clonotype: A much larger clonotype is one base distant, so this may be a read error. The chain recombines TRBV20-1 with TRBJ2-7; weak D call: TRBD2 (6 bases). CDR1 DFQATT and CDR2 SNEGSKA come from the germline V gene (reference sequence). Trimming stripped 1 base from V and 2 bases from J, with 12 bases between. CDR3 length: 14 amino acids. CDR3 sequence: CSARAGTSTYEQYF. For the CDR3, the DNA is TGCAGTGCTAGAGCAGGGACTTCTACCTACGAGCAGTACTTC.

The chain has TRBV27 and TRBJ1-1; the match to TRBD1 covers 7 bases. V dropped 6 bases and J dropped 4; count of bases not matched to a gene: 8. The germline V gene has CDR1 MNHEY and CDR2 SMNVEV (reference sequence). The CDR3 contains 14 residues. The CDR3 protein is CASRGEGAVTEAFF. CDR3 DNA sequence: TGTGCCAGCAGGGGAGAGGGGGCTGTCACTGAAGCTTTCTTT.

V is TRBV5-6 and J is TRBJ1-1; 8 bases match TRBD1. This CDR3 is built from 14 residues. With V trimmed by 7 bases and J by 1 base, 6 bases remained unmatched. CDR1 is SGHDT and CDR2 is YYEEEE in the germline V gene. This chain's CDR3 is CASEQGVGNTEAFF. For the CDR3, the DNA is TGTGCCAGCGAACAGGGGGTCGGGAACACTGAAGCTTTCTTT.

This rearrangement joins TRBV4-3 to TRBJ1-5; D remains ambiguous. The V and J ends lost 4 bases and 1 base respectively, with 11 bases between them. In germline, CDR1 is LGHNA, CDR2 YSLEER. CDR3 length: 15 amino acids. CDR3 sequence: CASSPDRVSNQPQHF. The DNA of the CDR3 is TGCGCCAGCAGCCCGGACCGGGTGAGCAATCAGCCCCAGCATTTT.

This clonotype was found once. With a much larger clone just one base away, this may be a read error. The chain links TRBV9 to TRBJ2-7, with 8 bases fitting TRBD1. The CDR3 is made up of 15 amino acids. Germline CDR1 and CDR2: SGDLS and YYNGEE. Germline trimming cut 2 bases from V and 3 bases from J; bases unmatched to any gene: 7. CDR3 DNA: TGTGCCAGCAGCGTCACGGGACAGGCAAGCTACGAGCAGTACTTC. Translation: CASSVTGQASYEQYF. The variable domain in full, completed from reference TRBV9 and TRBJ2-7, reads DSGVTQTPKHLITATGQRVTLRCSPRSGDLSVYWYQQSLDQGLQFLIQYYNGEERAKGNILERFSAQQFPDLHSELNLSSLELGDSALYFCASSVTGQASYEQYFGPGTRLTVT.

This clonotype was counted only a few times. V is TRBV4-3 and J is TRBJ2-1; D uncertain. The germline V and J ends were trimmed by 1 base and 0 bases, with 13 bases remaining between them. This CDR3 is 17 amino acids long. Germline values: CDR1 LGHNA, CDR2 YSLEER. As DNA, the CDR3 is TGCGCCAGCAGCCAAGGTCTGAGCCCGAGCTCCTACAATGAGCAGTTCTTC. Translation gives CASSQGLSPSSYNEQFF.

This clonotype was found many times. The chain links TRBV5-1 to TRBJ2-7; 8 bases agree with TRBD2. Germline-derived CDR1 and CDR2 are SGHRS and YFSETQ. This CDR3 is built from 12 residues. V dropped 7 bases and J dropped 6; count of bases not matched to a gene: 6. In DNA, the CDR3 is TGCGCCAGCTCCGGGGGGGCCCTCGAGCAGTACTTC. Its protein is CASSGGALEQYF.

This clonotype was observed a handful of times. The rearrangement uses TRBV7-6 and TRBJ2-1; TRBD2 might be the D (6 bases). The CDR3 runs 17 residues. Germline CDR1 and CDR2: SGHVS and FNYEAQ. Deletions cut 3 bases from V and 0 bases from J, with 15 bases between. The CDR3 reads CASSLREAGSSYNEQFF. The CDR3 DNA reads as TGTGCCAGCAGCTTGAGGGAGGCGGGGAGCTCCTACAATGAGCAGTTCTTC. Drawing the rest from reference TRBV7-6 and TRBJ2-1, the complete variable domain is GAGVSQSPRYKVTKRGQDVALRCDPISGHVSLYWYRQALGQGPEFLTYFNYEAQQDKSGLPNDRFSAERPEGSISTLTIQRTEQRDSAMYRCASSLREAGSSYNEQFFGPGTRLTVL.

As for this clonotype: A clone one base away is much larger, so this may be a read error. The rearrangement uses TRBV10-3 and TRBJ1-1, with a possible D match to TRBD1 (5 bases). This CDR3 is built from 15 residues. Germline V gene sequence: CDR1 ENHRY, CDR2 SYGVKD. DNA of the CDR3: TGTGCCATCAGTGAGTCCGGGGCCATGAACATTGAAGCTTTCTTT. Its translation: CAISESGAMNIEAFF.

This clonotype was seen at least ten times. V gene TRBV7-8 combines with J gene TRBJ2-3; D unclear. The germline V and J ends were trimmed by 4 bases and 6 bases, with 11 bases remaining between them. Germline V gives CDR1 SGHVS, CDR2 FQNEAQ. The length of the CDR3 is 13 residues. CDR3 region: CASSSRLTDTQYF. In DNA form, the CDR3 reads TGTGCCAGCAGCTCCCGACTGACTGATACGCAGTATTTT.

This clonotype was counted a few times. A read error may be the cause here, since a much bigger clone is one base away. The V and J genes are TRBV25-1 and TRBJ2-7, with D uncertain. V gave up 0 bases and J gave up 6 bases, with 12 bases separating them. The CDR3 runs 14 residues. Germline V lookup: CDR1 MGHDK, CDR2 SYGVNS. The CDR3, as DNA: TGTGCCAGCAGTGAATATAGAAGGATGGGCGAGCAGTACTTC. Translated, it gives CASSEYRRMGEQYF.

This clonotype occurred many times. The rearrangement links TRBV6-5 to TRBJ2-3, with 9 positions matching TRBD1. The junction had 6 bases not matched to a gene; V was cut back by 2 bases and J by 3 bases. The length of the CDR3 is 16 residues. CDR1 MNHEY and CDR2 SVGAGI come from the germline V gene. CDR3 DNA: TGTGCCAGCAGTTACACGGACAGGGGTGGAACAGATACGCAGTATTTT. Amino acid sequence: CASSYTDRGGTDTQYF.